This TCR beta chain was retrieved from a study of CD8+ T cells in alopecia areata. About the research overall: Tofacitinib administration to treated patients was oral, at 5 to 10 mg twice daily.

Reverse transcription of extracted RNA yielded cDNA, which provided the sequencing template. The protocol was immunoSEQ multiplex PCR, while the TCRdb copy is restricted to in-frame clones and leaves out a portion. The data contain over 200,000 clones, about 60% of them seen just once; the ten biggest clones take up just over 0.45%. CDR1 SGHRS and CDR2 YFSETQ come from the germline V gene. This CDR3 comprises 14 residues. V gave up 3 bases and J gave up 3 bases, with 10 bases separating them. Specimen: CD4+ T cells sorted from blood, collected at week 0. The gene calls are TRBV5-1 and TRBJ2-1; perhaps TRBD2 as D (6 bases). This clonotype was obtained from a human donor with alopecia areata. The CDR3 coding sequence is TGCGCCAGCAGCTCGGGACTGGTCTACAATGAGCAGTTCTTC. This encodes CASSSGLVYNEQFF.